The entry that follows covers one T cell receptor beta chain sequence. Which antigen it targets is not known. The sample holds no much larger clone one base away, and base qualities are not on file. These data come from a study of cytomegalovirus exposure and HLA in healthy donors (dated by TCRdb to the late 2010s). With respect to the entire study: According to an earlier analysis of 450 to 650 of the donors, about 179 million T cells yielded 117 million unique TCR beta sequences and less than 300 Gb of sequence data. Roughly 290 gigabases of sequencing data and roughly 81 million unique TCR sequences made up an early release that covered several hundred HLA-typed donors. The genetic ancestry cluster associated with self-reported Caucasian donors included about 81% of the roughly 410 genotyped donors. The study was designed to test whether signatures of past pathogen exposure could be identified by cataloging public T cell receptors. The T cell repertoires of 666 subjects were profiled by immunosequencing and related to cytomegalovirus serostatus. Besides the first cohort of 666 subjects, a separate validation cohort made up of 120 different subjects was used. The study combined high-throughput TCR immunosequencing, statistical association of individual TCRs with disease status, and machine learning to predict cytomegalovirus infection status. In a later analysis, previously published TCR beta repertoires from several hundred donors were re-analyzed and high-resolution HLA genotyping was added so that TCR occurrence patterns could be studied. The later analysis used no new phenotypic data to find candidate immune exposures, relying instead on TCR beta sequences and their occurrence across donors. An earlier analysis of around 580 of the donors used high-throughput TCR beta sequencing to judge whether each TCR beta V gene segment behaved as functional or pseudogenic. Alongside the repertoire data, information on donor age, sex, ethnicity and CMV serostatus was compiled. In a later genetic analysis, genome-wide SNP genotypes for about three fifths of the roughly 670 donors were used, and that subset was treated as a discovery cohort. Every discovery cohort repertoire had been produced on one sequencing platform. HLA typing covered class I and class II loci at four-digit resolution. The number of typed donors differed by locus: about 629-630 for A, B, C, DRB1 and DQB1; roughly 510 for DQA1; 606 for DPA1; and 400 to 480 for DPB1. Five DR-DQ haplotypes were treated as single units for association and clustering because of strong linkage in the cohort. Among about 400 genotyped donors of the cohort, an average of around 240,000 unique TCR beta nucleotide sequences was sequenced per donor, of which roughly 17% were non-productive.

Spanning cysteine to phenylalanine, the CDR3 consists of 14 amino acids. This entry keeps only the CDR3 DNA: 42 bases, framed from base 1. Trimming leaves V shorter by 3 bases and J shorter by 5 bases, with the junction holding 5 bases beyond the gene matches. Taken from the germline V gene (reference sequence), the CDR1 and CDR2 loops are SEHNR and FQNEAQ. The cohort was made up of about 670 healthy bone marrow donors. Cohort members were all nominally healthy when sampled, although unrecorded immune exposures were likely present. The donor was CMV seronegative and was included in the group of a few hundred seronegative cohort members. A peripheral blood sample was collected from each donor, and TCR beta sequencing was performed on peripheral blood mononuclear cells. Genomic DNA was extracted from the blood cell samples with the Qiagen DNeasy Blood Extraction Kit. The library was obtained by the immunoSEQ multiplex PCR assay. A mixture of 60 forward primers for TCR Vbeta segments and 13 reverse primers for TCR Jbeta segments was used in the multiplex PCR. The CDR3 region of rearranged TCR beta genes was amplified from genomic DNA with a multiplex PCR assay. On the Illumina HiSeq System, the amplified TCR beta libraries were sequenced as 87-base-pair reads. The authors' pipeline ran thus. Across the 500 to 750 repertoires, a later analysis counted approximately 83 million unique TCR beta chains, roughly 11 million of which were shared by at least two donors. Raw reads were error-corrected and collapsed into unique sequences with a nearest-neighbor algorithm that merged closely related sequences to remove PCR and sequencing errors. Alignment of CDR3 sequences to IMGT reference sequences was used to assign V, D and J gene segments. For a sequence to be retained, at least a six-nucleotide match to both a V gene segment and a J gene segment was required. Rearrangements were classified as productive when the CDR3 lacked stop codons and remained in frame with V and J, and all other rearrangements were classified as non-productive. CDR3 was defined according to IMGT convention as the region running from the second conserved V-encoded cysteine to the conserved J-encoded phenylalanine. In an earlier analysis of approximately 500 of the donors, sequences lacking an unambiguous match to a single V gene segment were excluded. In an earlier analysis of some 590 of the donors, a V segment was called functional when productive rearrangements were above 56.7%, and segregating when the standard deviation between donors exceeded 5%. To diagnose cytomegalovirus status from the catalog of TCR beta chain sequences, a statistical classification framework was built. In a later analysis, V and J genes were assigned by comparing TCR nucleotide sequences against IMGT/GENE-DB human TR gene sequences. Using the TCRdist pipeline, a later analysis assigned CDR3 sequences along with most-parsimonious VDJ recombination scenarios. In a later analysis, every TCR beta chain was defined by the combination of its CDR3 amino acid sequence and its V-gene family, and reads without a unique V-gene family were dropped. To address suspected cross-contamination and a sequencing artifact, a later analysis removed 592 highly shared, low-generation-probability nucleotide sequences. For each public chain, a later analysis derived a clonal expansion index from normalized ranks of inferred template counts within each repertoire. A later analysis computed generation probabilities with a VDJ recombination model fitted to out-of-frame rearrangements, and checked the results against IGoR. In a later analysis, TCR-TCR, TCR-HLA and TCR-CMV co-occurrence was scored with hypergeometric tests, and a repertoire-size bias correction was applied to TCR pairs. In a later analysis, false discovery rates were estimated by permuting HLA or CMV assignments 20 times. In a later analysis, co-occurring TCRs were grouped using DBSCAN, with TCRdist sequence similarity added in when clustering inside HLA-allele-positive subsets. For co-occurrence clustering, repertoires with fewer than 30,000 or more than 120,000 public chains were excluded, along with 5 or 6 repertoires with anomalous nucleotide sharing. TCRdb re-hosts the immuneACCESS table, in-frame sequences only. Its copies lack some clones; in the studies checked, an unresolved V gene accounts for under half of them, and the cause for the rest is not known. V and J calls and clone size are copied from that table; D and trimming were computed from the DNA. This sample lists about 130,000 clones; approximately 81% were detected once. 0.6% to 0.7% of the sample is taken by the ten largest.

Results and caveats for the whole study, not just this receptor: Because counts were too low, more than 15 rarely observed V segments, including chromosome 9 orphons, were excluded from the earlier analysis of roughly 580 of the donors. Linkage disequilibrium might explain the correlated functional status among segregating V segments, but an unknown experimental factor could not be excluded. HLA typing was unavailable for some donors at each locus, so association tests used only the typed subset. The classifier was reported to diagnose cytomegalovirus status with high specificity and sensitivity in both the original cohort and the validation cohort. In a later analysis, HLA-associated TCR beta chains were found to be more clonally expanded and to have lower generation probabilities than equally common non-associated chains. In an earlier analysis of approximately 600 of the donors, most TCR beta V segments were observed in productive rearrangements about 90% or about 30% of the time, broadly matching IMGT annotations. The sequencing pipeline was judged likely to have produced a cluster of highly shared sequence variants as a technical artifact. Several of the top co-occurrence clusters appeared to be linked to parvovirus B19, influenza, CMV and Epstein-Barr virus, according to a later analysis. In a later genetic analysis, a missense DCLRE1C variant was associated with V-gene and J-gene trimming of TCR beta chains, and the association was replicated in an independent cohort. Most CMV-associated TCR beta chains appeared to be HLA-restricted in a later analysis, and the HLA associations seemed to be driven largely by CMV exposure. In vitro tests confirmed that three of the cytomegalovirus-associated TCR beta chains recognize cytomegalovirus antigens. Sequencing depth was assumed to be roughly uniform across donors in the presence/absence analyses, though that assumption may not hold. CMV serostatus was the only immune exposure information available for the cohort. In a later analysis, TCR association rates were found to vary across HLA loci, with the most associated TCRs seen for DRB1 alleles and the fewest for HLA-C alleles. The study gave a list of around 170 TCR beta chains associated with cytomegalovirus. Only TCR beta chains were sequenced in this cohort, and the absence of alpha or paired-chain data limited detectable features. When HLA alleles, especially DR and DQ, strongly co-occurred, attributing TCR associations to individual alleles was difficult. Some IMGT-functional V segments, including TRBV6-2 and TRBV6-3, could not be told apart with the 87-base-pair reads, so those segments were excluded. In a later analysis, 16,951 TCR beta sequences were associated with specific HLA alleles at a false discovery rate of 0.05. Most TCR sequences were seen in very few donors, while some public TCRs were found in many individuals. The authors suggested that the approach could potentially be extended to other disease states and immunological phenotypes. A further reported finding was that TCR beta sequences accurately predicted the HLA-A and HLA-B alleles for most subjects in the first cohort. In a later genetic analysis, fewer N-insertions in productive TCRs were reported among donors in an Asian-associated ancestry cluster than the roughly 670-donor mean.

Sequences were obtained from PBMCs. The clonotype comes from a man younger than 30 in good health and CMV-seronegative. This receptor chain uses TRBV7-9 and TRBJ2-5; the junction holds 8 bases that match TRBD2. The CDR3 amino acid sequence is: CASSFPGGLETQYF. DNA sequence: TGTGCCAGCAGCTTCCCGGGGGGGTTGGAGACCCAGTACTTC.